This T cell receptor beta chain was sequenced for a study of shared clonotypes between healthy human individuals (dated by TCRdb to 2020 to 2022). General notes on the study: The cohort comprised two women and a few men aged 18 to 49 years. Per donor, three plates each were used for CD4 naive and CD4 memory, two for CD8 naive, and one for CD8 memory. To estimate repertoire size and how much clonotypes are shared between individuals, the study performed deep sequencing of blood TCR repertoires from 4 to 6 healthy adults. Libraries were prepared and TCR repertoires were sequenced by different laboratories using diverse techniques, in order to increase sequencing depth and limit assay-specific biases. Per donor, leukapheresis produced somewhere between about 0.85 and 8.9 billion PBMCs. The research as a whole found: Naive subsets generally had larger estimated clonotype richness than memory subsets. Because the study included a small number of donors, the genetic and exposure-history diversity represented was limited. Even with the large sequencing depth, rarefaction of the sorted-subset datasets indicated that sequencing was incomplete. Sharing across four donors was observed for approximately 5% of naive CD4, over 3% of naive CD8, over 2% of memory CD4, and around 0.42% of memory CD8 clonotypes. Clonotypes shared by all four sorted-subset donors showed higher generation probabilities than non-shared clonotypes. Pairwise subsampling indicated that sequencing depth was expected to affect the degree of clonotype sharing among donors. Sampling was limited to blood, and TCR repertoires in tissue likely differ from TCR repertoires in blood.

Using the deep immunoSEQ assay, multiplex PCR amplified TCR CDR3 regions from genomic DNA. Extracted genomic DNA from each cell subset was spread evenly across all wells of several immunoSEQ 96-well plates, with each plate serving as a replicate. For sorted subsets, roughly 200 ng of genomic DNA, equivalent to tens of thousands of T cell genomes, went into each replicate PCR. Purified libraries were measured with a Qubit 3.0 fluorometer, size-checked on a Bioanalyzer 2100, and measured again with the KAPA Library Quantification kit. Every immunoSEQ 96-well plate was sequenced on a separate single-read 150-cycle Illumina NextSeq 550 flow cell. The original methods were these. Because the immunoSEQ output included only junctional sequences and no quality scores, the filtering could not be the same as the filtering used for full-length reads. Sequences were annotated with PyIR, a Python wrapper for IgBLAST v1.9, using IMGT germline references to assign V/J genes and CDR3. Any read was removed if the V/J assignment was weak (E-value above 1e-6), the CDR3 was missing, or the read contained stop codons, out-of-frame junctions, or ambiguous translated residues. V3J clonotypes were defined by identical inferred V gene, J gene, and CDR3 amino acid sequence. Percentage overlap between repertoires was calculated by dividing the number of shared unique clonotypes by the size of the smaller repertoire. RTK rarefaction, the Chao1 estimator, and Recon v2.1 estimates of unobserved clonotypes were used to assess repertoire richness. OLGA was used to compute generation probabilities for all TCRbeta clonotypes that the gDNA method yielded from a handful of donors. TCRdb provides this immuneACCESS table in a form limited to in-frame rearrangements. Some clones are lacking; in checked studies, under half of them reflect an unresolved V gene, and why the rest are absent is not known. V and J calls plus clone size are reproduced from that table; the DNA served to infer D and trimming. The sample records roughly 2.4 million clones, about 94% of which are singletons. Approximately 0.13% of the sample rests with the top ten.

Looking up the germline V gene (reference sequence) yields CDR1 GTSNPN and CDR2 SVGIG. The CDR3 holds 13 amino acids from the cysteine to the phenylalanine. The retained sequence is limited to the CDR3, 39 bases, with the frame set at the first base. V gives up 0 bases and J gives up 10 bases, and the segment between their germline ends measures 10 bases. The donors were healthy, HIV-negative adults who had no recently reported acute infections or vaccinations. Every donor was a Caucasian adult residing in Nashville, Tennessee, USA. CD4+ T cells were enriched through magnetic negative selection, after which naive cells were positively selected on CD45RA and the remaining negative fraction served as the memory subset. Blood was obtained by leukapheresis, after which PBMCs were separated by Ficoll-Histopaque density gradient centrifugation and cryopreserved in liquid nitrogen vapor phase. Purity and quantity of every magnetically sorted T cell population were checked by analytical flow cytometry. Genomic DNA was isolated from every sorted fraction and measured by UV absorbance on a Nanodrop 2000c.

To note about this clone: Its recognized antigen is unknown. Base qualities are not at hand, and no much larger clone is one base apart. Other nucleotide sequences from this sample produce the same CDR3.

The chain couples TRBV30 to TRBJ1-6, with an unclear D gene assignment. The sequence was obtained from a man aged 18 to 29 in good health. Sequenced sample: naive CD4+ T cells sorted from blood. The sample's cell subset or site, from its label and the paper: CD45RA+ positively selected. The nucleotides read TGTGCCTGGAGTGTACAATCGGGGTCACCCCTCCACTTT. It encodes CAWSVQSGSPLHF.